This T cell receptor beta chain came from a study of circulating and synovial CD4+ cells in juvenile arthritis. Whole-study findings and limits: Traditional Vbeta family usage analysis missed the pathogenic-like versus bulk difference. Bulk blood CD4 repertoires were more diverse than these. T cell genome counts differed by at least an order of magnitude between CPL and CD4 samples.

Note on this clone: As yet, its antigen is unknown.

Donors were patients with active juvenile idiopathic arthritis. Germline loops: CDR1 LNHDA, CDR2 SQIVND (reference sequence). CDR3 length: 12 amino acids. V trimming: 4 bases; J trimming: 3 bases; junction bases outside the gene matches: 0. Assay used: immunoSEQ multiplex PCR; TCRdb lists only in-frame clones, some missing. The top ten hold around 3.6% of the sample, which has 14,000 or so clones, roughly 84% seen once. This chain connects TRBV19 to TRBJ2-7, with 7 bases fitting TRBD2. The TCR comes from a human patient with juvenile idiopathic arthritis. Some clones in this sample may be carry-over from other donors' samples. The sequenced sample consisted of CD4+ T cells from synovial fluid. The CDR3 DNA reads as TGTGCCAGTAGTACTAGCGGCTACGAGCAGTACTTC. Protein sequence: CASSTSGYEQYF. The variable domain in full, completed from reference TRBV19 and TRBJ2-7, reads DGGITQSPKYLFRKEGQNVTLSCEQNLNHDAMYWYRQDPGQGLRLIYYSQIVNDFQKGDIAEGYSVSREKKESFPLTVTSAQKNPTAFYLCASSTSGYEQYFGPGTRLTVT.